This T cell receptor beta chain was found in a study of cytomegalovirus exposure and HLA in healthy donors. General study points: Exclusion applied to some V segments, including TRBV6-2 and TRBV6-3, as they were indistinguishable.

The CDR3 has 18 residues. Germline V CDR1 and CDR2: SEHNR, FQNEAQ (reference sequence). Trimming at V came to 4 bases and at J to 7 bases, leaving 18 bases not matched to a gene. Researchers ran the PCR with 60 Vbeta and 13 Jbeta primers. TCRdb's table, derived via immunoSEQ multiplex PCR, lists solely in-frame clones and lacks some. The table shows 150,000 to 200,000 clones, with around 84% occurring only once. Of note for this clone: Its matching antigen is unknown.

The receptor's source is a young man in good health and CMV-seronegative. The sequenced material came from PBMCs. The V call is TRBV7-9, the J call TRBJ2-2; TRBD1 aligns across 7 bases. CDR3 coding DNA: TGTGCCAGCAGCTCCCTACAAAGGGGGCTCCACCAGGGCGGGGAGCTGTTTTTT. This translates into CASSSLQRGLHQGGELFF.